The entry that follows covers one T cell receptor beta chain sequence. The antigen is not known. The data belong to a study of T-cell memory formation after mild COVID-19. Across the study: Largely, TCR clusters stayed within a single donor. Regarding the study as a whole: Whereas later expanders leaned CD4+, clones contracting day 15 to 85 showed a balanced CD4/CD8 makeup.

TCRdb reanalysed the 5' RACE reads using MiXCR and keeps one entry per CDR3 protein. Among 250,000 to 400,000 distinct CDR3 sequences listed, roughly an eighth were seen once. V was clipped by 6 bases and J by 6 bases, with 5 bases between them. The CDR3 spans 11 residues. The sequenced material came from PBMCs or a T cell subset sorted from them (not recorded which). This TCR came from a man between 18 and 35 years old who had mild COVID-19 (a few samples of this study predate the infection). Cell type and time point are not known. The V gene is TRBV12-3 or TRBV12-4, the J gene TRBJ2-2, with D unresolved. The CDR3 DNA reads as TGTGCCAGCAGCGTATCCGGGGAGCTGTTTTTT. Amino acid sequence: CASSVSGELFF.